The source of this T cell receptor (beta chain) is a study of shared clonotypes between healthy human individuals. Genomic DNA for unsorted samples was obtained from 70 million to 100 million PBMCs. The authors ran unsorted PBMC replicate PCRs on about 300 ng DNA, approximately 30,000 T cell genomes. Sequencing was performed with immunoSEQ multiplex PCR; in TCRdb, only in-frame clones are kept and a portion is missing. The data hold about 510,000 clones, with roughly 85% observed a single time. A single count supports this clone. The source material was PBMCs. This receptor was identified in a middle-aged woman in good health. Some clones in this sample may be carry-over from other donors' samples.

As DNA, the CDR3 is TGCGCCAGCAGATGGAGGGGGGAGGGAGAGACCCAGTACTTC. Its protein product is CASRWRGEGETQYF. The J gene is TRBJ2-5, the V gene TRBV5-1; a weak D match, TRBD2 (7 bases). The CDR3 runs to 14 residues. From germline, CDR1 is SGHRS and CDR2 YFSETQ. Deletions cut 5 bases from V and 4 bases from J, with 15 bases between.